Reported below is one TCR beta chain. TCRdb's table, derived via immunoSEQ multiplex PCR, lists solely in-frame clones and lacks some. The table includes 75,000 to 100,000 clones, 85% to 90% detected once. This specimen comes from a study of OX40 agonist ivuxolimab in advanced cancers. Trimming took 8 bases from V and 5 from J, leaving 17 bases between them. CDR3 length: 14 residues. Germline V gives CDR1 ENHRY, CDR2 SYGVKD. The receptor was derived from an adult with an advanced solid tumor such as melanoma, head and neck, liver or kidney cancer. The sequencing here drew on CD4+ or CD8+ T cells sorted from blood, taken in a trial of the OX40 agonist ivuxolimab. The chain combines TRBV10-3 with TRBJ2-3, with D perhaps TRBD1 or TRBD2 (6 bases each). CDR3 nucleotide sequence: TGTGCCATCGCCACCGGGGGCGGGGAAGATACGCAGTATTTT. Translated: CAIATGGGEDTQYF.